Listed below are T cell receptor beta chains from one sample, sequenced in a study of T cell responses to AZD1222 COVID-19 vaccine. Clones were sequenced by immunoSEQ multiplex PCR, and TCRdb holds only the in-frame ones, with some missing. Among over 100,000 clones listed, 84% were seen once. The sequenced sample was peripheral blood, obtained on day 0 of AZD1222 vaccination. These receptors were collected from an adult in good health. The CDR3 runs from the conserved cysteine through the conserved F or W. The D gene is left open where the match is weak. Not every row has a clone size; where given, it reads once, few, many or a size class.

cdr3_nt cdr3_aa v_call clone_size j_call d_call
TGCGCCAGCAGCTTGGCACAGGACTCTGGAAACACCATATATTTT CASSLAQDSGNTIYF TRBV5-1 medium-sized TRBJ1-3 -
TGTGCCAGCAGTGAAAGTACCGGCCTTGGCACCGGGGAGCTGTTTTTT CASSESTGLGTGELFF TRBV2 - TRBJ2-2 -
TGCAGCGTTGAAGGGACTAGCGACTCCTACAATGAGCAGTTCTTC CSVEGTSDSYNEQFF TRBV29-1 - TRBJ2-1 TRBD2
TGTGCCAGCAGCGCGTGGGGCTCTGGAAACACCATATATTTT CASSAWGSGNTIYF TRBV7-9 few TRBJ1-3 -
TGTGCCAGCAGCTCGGGACCAGGGGCCTATGGCTACACCTTC CASSSGPGAYGYTF TRBV7-9 - TRBJ1-2 -
TGTGCCAGCAGCCACGCACGGACTAGCGGGGGGCAAGATACGCAGTATTTT CASSHARTSGGQDTQYF TRBV4-2 - TRBJ2-3 TRBD2
TGTGCCAGCAGTCAAGACAGGAGACACTATGGCTACACCTTC CASSQDRRHYGYTF TRBV6-2/TRBV6-3 - TRBJ1-2 -
TGTGCCAGCAGGGCTGGACAATCCTTAAACGAAAAACTGTTTTTT CASRAGQSLNEKLFF TRBV6-5 - TRBJ1-4 -
TGTGCCAGCAGGGGCGGACAGGGGTCGAACACTGAAGCTTTCTTT CASRGGQGSNTEAFF TRBV6-5 - TRBJ1-1 TRBD1
TGTGCCAGCAGTGACGGATTCCTGGGTGAAAAACTGTTTTTT CASSDGFLGEKLFF TRBV6-1 - TRBJ1-4 -
TGCGCCAGCAGCCCCGGGGGCGTGGGGAACACTGAAGCTTTCTTT CASSPGGVGNTEAFF TRBV5-1 - TRBJ1-1 -
TGTGCCAGCAGCCCGCGGGGACGGGTTAATTCACCCCTCCACTTT CASSPRGRVNSPLHF TRBV5-8 - TRBJ1-6 -
TGTGCCACCAGCAGAGAAGGTAGACTAGCGGGAGTAGGTGCGGTCAGGAACATTCAGTACTTC CATSREGRLAGVGAVRNIQYF TRBV15 - TRBJ2-4 TRBD2
TGTGCCAGCAGCCAAGTCGGGGGCGATTCACCCCTCCACTTT CASSQVGGDSPLHF TRBV14 - TRBJ1-6 -
TGTGCCAGCAGCCTCAGGACAGGGAGAGATCAGCCCCAGCATTTT CASSLRTGRDQPQHF TRBV7-2 - TRBJ1-5 TRBD1
TGTGCCAGCAGTGAAGCGCTAAGGACCGCGAGGGGTACGCAGTATTTT CASSEALRTARGTQYF TRBV6-1 - TRBJ2-3 -
TGTGCCAGCTCACAAAACACAGGGGATGGGAACACTGAAGCTTTCTTT CASSQNTGDGNTEAFF TRBV18 - TRBJ1-1 TRBD1
TGTGCCAGCACAGGACACAGGGGACGCGATTCACCCCTCCACTTT CASTGHRGRDSPLHF TRBV2 - TRBJ1-6 TRBD1
TGTGCCAGCAGCAAACCGGGACTAGCAGGCGAGCAGTACTTC CASSKPGLAGEQYF TRBV14 - TRBJ2-7 TRBD2
TGTGCCTGGAGTTCCAACCCCCTTCGGGGGACAGAGCAGCCCCAGCATTTT CAWSSNPLRGTEQPQHF TRBV30 - TRBJ1-5 TRBD1
TGTGCCAGCAGCATAGGACAGGGGATGGGCACTGAAGCTTTCTTT CASSIGQGMGTEAFF TRBV7-2 - TRBJ1-1 TRBD1
TGTGCCAGCAGCGTAGGAGGGGCAGAGACCCAGTACTTC CASSVGGAETQYF TRBV9 once TRBJ2-5 -
TGTGCCAGCAGTTTGGGGACTAGCGGATACAATGAGCAGTTCTTC CASSLGTSGYNEQFF TRBV3-1/TRBV3-2 - TRBJ2-1 TRBD2
TGCGCCAGCAGCCAAGTGGACCGCGGAAAACTGTTTTTT CASSQVDRGKLFF TRBV4-3 - TRBJ1-4 -
TGTGCCAGCAGCTTAGATGGAGGGGCCGGCTATGGCTACACCTTC CASSLDGGAGYGYTF TRBV11-2 - TRBJ1-2 -
TGTGCCAGCTACGGGGGCTCCTATAATTCACCCCTCCACTTT CASYGGSYNSPLHF TRBV6-5 - TRBJ1-6 -
TGTGCCAGCAGTTTCCAACACCAAGAGACCCAGTACTTC CASSFQHQETQYF TRBV27 - TRBJ2-5 -
TGTGCCAGCAGCCCGCAAGAGACCCAGTACTTC CASSPQETQYF TRBV11-3 - TRBJ2-5 -
TGTGCCAGCAGTGAGAGGGGCTCTGGCTACACCTTC CASSERGSGYTF TRBV6-4 - TRBJ1-2 -
TGTGCCAGCAGCCCTGGGACTAGCGGGGAGCTGTTTTTT CASSPGTSGELFF TRBV11-3 - TRBJ2-2 TRBD2
TGCAGCGTTGTGGGGGCGGCGGGCTACACCTTC CSVVGAAGYTF TRBV29-1 - TRBJ1-2 -
TGCGCCAGCAGCACCGGAGGGGAAGGGACAGGCACCTTC CASSTGGEGTGTF TRBV5-1 once TRBJ1-2 TRBD1
TGTGCCAGCAGCTTAGTGGTGGCTAGCGGGGAATCCTACAATGAGCAGTTCTTC CASSLVVASGESYNEQFF TRBV11-2 - TRBJ2-1 TRBD2
TGCGCCAGCAGTCCTGATCGGGCGGGCTATGGCTACACCTTC CASSPDRAGYGYTF TRBV5-1 few TRBJ1-2 -
TGTGCCAGCAGTGACGACATGGGAAGCTCCTACGAGCAGTACTTC CASSDDMGSSYEQYF TRBV6-1 - TRBJ2-7 -
TGTGCCAGTAGTTCCCCGGACAGGGGACATGGCTACACCTTC CASSSPDRGHGYTF TRBV19 many TRBJ1-2 TRBD1
TGTGCCAGCAGTGTCGGACAGGGCGAGTTAGCGACTGAAGCTTTCTTT CASSVGQGELATEAFF TRBV2 few TRBJ1-1 TRBD1
TGTGCCAGCAGCGTAACGGGGGTCTACGTCAATGAGCAGTTCTTC CASSVTGVYVNEQFF TRBV9 - TRBJ2-1 -